In this sample, the clone carrying this T cell receptor (beta chain) turned up many times. The data belong to a study of human T cells and chemical hapten exposure. With 3 bases clipped from V and 2 bases from J, the junction kept 13 bases outside the gene matches. The CDR3 is made up of 17 amino acids. Looked up from germline, CDR1 is SQVTM and CDR2 is ANQGSEA. TCRdb analysed the RACE reads with MiXCR anew, one entry per CDR3 protein. The sample contains about 84,000 distinct CDR3 sequences, 10% to 11% of which appear only once. Time point: patch test 3, about 24 weeks after DPC sensitization. Regarding treatment: therapeutic diphenylcyclopropenone sensitization with weekly scalp DPC.

This rearrangement joins TRBV29-1 to TRBJ2-7; 10 bases line up with TRBD1. Material: whole blood, obtained in connection with sensitization to the hapten diphenylcyclopropenone (DPC). This TCR derives from a woman aged 50 to 65 with alopecia areata. Some clones in this sample may be carry-over from other donors' samples. The CDR3 here is CSVEGGATGTGAYEQYF. Here the CDR3 DNA reads TGCAGCGTTGAGGGGGGGGCCACCGGGACAGGGGCCTACGAGCAGTACTTC.